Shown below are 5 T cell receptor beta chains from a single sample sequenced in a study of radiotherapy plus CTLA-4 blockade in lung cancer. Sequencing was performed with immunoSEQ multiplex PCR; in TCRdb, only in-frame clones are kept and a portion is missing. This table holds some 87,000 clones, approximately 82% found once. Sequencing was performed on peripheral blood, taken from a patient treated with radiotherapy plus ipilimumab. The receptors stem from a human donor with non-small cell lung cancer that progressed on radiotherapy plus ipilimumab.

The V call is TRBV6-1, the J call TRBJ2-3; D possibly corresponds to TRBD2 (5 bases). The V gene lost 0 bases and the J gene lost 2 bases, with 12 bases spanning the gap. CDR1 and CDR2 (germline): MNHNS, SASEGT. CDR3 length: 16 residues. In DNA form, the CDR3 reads TGTGCCAGCAGTGAAGCGTCCAGCGGCCTCACAGATACGCAGTATTTT. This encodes CASSEASSGLTDTQYF.

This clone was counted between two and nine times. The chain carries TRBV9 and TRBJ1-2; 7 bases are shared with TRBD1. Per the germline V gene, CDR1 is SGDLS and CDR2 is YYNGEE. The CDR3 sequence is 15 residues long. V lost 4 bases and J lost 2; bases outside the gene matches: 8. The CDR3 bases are TGTGCCAGCAGCCCTACGACAGGGCGCAACTATGGCTACACCTTC. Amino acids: CASSPTTGRNYGYTF.

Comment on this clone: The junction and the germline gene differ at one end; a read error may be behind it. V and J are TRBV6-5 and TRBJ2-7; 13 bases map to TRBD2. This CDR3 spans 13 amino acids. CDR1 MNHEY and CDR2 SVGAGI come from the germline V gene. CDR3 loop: CASRLAGGPSLFF. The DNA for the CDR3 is TGTGCCAGCCGACTAGCGGGAGGCCCTTCCCTCTTCTTC.

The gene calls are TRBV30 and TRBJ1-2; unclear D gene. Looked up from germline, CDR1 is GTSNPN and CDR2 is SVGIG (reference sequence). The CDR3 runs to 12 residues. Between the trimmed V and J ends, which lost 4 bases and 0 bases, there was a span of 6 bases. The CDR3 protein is CAWKRTNYGYTF. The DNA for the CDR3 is TGTGCCTGGAAGAGGACTAACTATGGCTACACCTTC.

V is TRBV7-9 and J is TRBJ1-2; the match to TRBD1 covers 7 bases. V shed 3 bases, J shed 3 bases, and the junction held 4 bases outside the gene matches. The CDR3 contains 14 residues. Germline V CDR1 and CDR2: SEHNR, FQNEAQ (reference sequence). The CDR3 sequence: CASSFSDRYYGYTF. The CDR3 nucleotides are TGTGCCAGCAGCTTTTCGGACAGGTACTATGGCTACACCTTC.